What follows are 11 T cell receptor beta chains derived from one specimen sequenced in a study of vaccination and CD4 T cells after COVID-19. Sequencing of cultured CD4+ T cell DNA used the Oncomine TCR Beta short-read assay. TCRdb reprocessed the PCR reads with MiXCR, giving one entry per CDR3 protein. The sample lists about 19,000 distinct CDR3 sequences, around 60% occurring once. Described treatment: approximately nine-day PBMC culture with coronavirus spike peptide pools or control peptides (ViraFEST assay). No cognate antigen is known for these TCRs. The sequencing sample was made of CD4+ T cells from blood, cultured in vitro. These receptors originate from a human donor who had recovered from COVID-19.

The chain employs TRBV5-4 and TRBJ1-1; possibly TRBD1 for D (5 bases). The V gene lost 2 bases and the J gene lost 1 base, with 6 bases spanning the gap. CDR1 SGHNT and CDR2 YYREEE come from the germline V gene (reference sequence). This CDR3 region has 13 residues. The CDR3 is CASSFQGNTEAFF. The DNA for the CDR3 is TGTGCCAGCAGCTTCCAGGGGAACACTGAAGCTTTCTTT.

There are a few counts of this clonotype. The chain carries TRBV20-1 and TRBJ1-1, with D perhaps TRBD1 (5 bases). The ends were cut back, 5 bases at V and 1 base at J, with 14 bases in the middle. The CDR3 extends over 14 amino acids. CDR1 and CDR2 (germline): DFQATT, SNEGSKA (reference sequence). CDR3 sequence (DNA): TGCAGTGCTGGCCCCGGGACGGAGAACACTGAAGCTTTCTTT. Residues: CSAGPGTENTEAFF.

This clonotype showed up just a few times. The J gene is TRBJ2-5, the V gene TRBV7-2; TRBD2 is a possible D gene (5 bases). CDR3 length equals 15 residues. CDR1 is SGHTA, CDR2 FQGNSA, per germline. V dropped 1 base and J dropped 0 bases, with 9 bases sitting between them. The chain's CDR3 is CASSLESGYQETQYF. The CDR3 DNA sequence: TGTGCCAGCAGCTTAGAAAGCGGATACCAAGAGACCCAGTACTTC.

The gene calls are TRBV2 and TRBJ2-3, with 10 bases lining up with TRBD2. This CDR3 contains 14 residues. With V trimmed by 8 bases and J by 3 bases, 5 bases remained unmatched. The germline V gene has CDR1 SNHLY and CDR2 FYNNEI. The CDR3 nucleotides read TGTGCCAGCGAATCTAGCGGGAGTACAGATACGCAGTATTTT. Translation gives CASESSGSTDTQYF. The variable domain in full, completed from reference TRBV2 and TRBJ2-3, reads EPEVTQTPSHQVTQMGQEVILRCVPISNHLYFYWYRQILGQKVEFLVSFYNNEISEKSEIFDDQFSVERPDGSNFTLKIRSTKLEDSAMYFCASESSGSTDTQYFGPGTRLTVL.

The chain couples TRBV19 to TRBJ1-2, with 12 bases matching TRBD1. The CDR3 is made up of 16 amino acids. The V and J ends lost 0 bases and 7 bases, in that order; junction bases with no gene match: 6. In germline, CDR1 is LNHDA, CDR2 SQIVND (reference sequence). CDR3 residues: CASSIDRDRGRGGYTF. CDR3 in DNA: TGTGCCAGTAGTATAGATAGGGACAGGGGGCGAGGTGGCTACACCTTC.

This chain links TRBV28 with TRBJ1-6; TRBD1 matches at 9 bases. The length of the CDR3 is 14 residues. Germline CDR1 reads MDHEN; CDR2 reads SYDVKM. V gave up 11 bases and J gave up 9 bases; unmatched junction bases: 11. CDR3 bases: TGTGCCGGAAATTCGGGACAGGGTGGTTCACCCCTCCACTTT. Amino acids: CAGNSGQGGSPLHF.

CDR3 sequence: CASSLASGTGSYEQYF. The CDR3 DNA is TGTGCCAGCAGCTTAGCGTCCGGGACAGGGTCCTACGAGCAGTACTTC. The chain employs TRBV7-6 and TRBJ2-7; 9 bases are shared with TRBD1. There are 16 residues in the CDR3. Germline CDR1 and CDR2: SGHVS and FNYEAQ. The V segment lost 0 bases and the J segment 1 base; nucleotides outside the gene matches: 4.

The V gene is TRBV6-2 or TRBV6-3, the J gene TRBJ2-5; weak D call: TRBD2 (5 bases). Germline V lookup: CDR1 MNHEY, CDR2 SVGEGT. CDR3 size: 14 residues. The germline V and J ends were trimmed by 5 bases and 7 bases, with 17 bases remaining between them. The CDR3 nucleotides are TGTGCCAGCAGTCCGGACTCCGAGGTGGCGACCCAGTACTTC. Its protein is CASSPDSEVATQYF.

The J gene is TRBJ2-5, the V gene TRBV29-1; 10 positions agree with TRBD2. The CDR3 runs 16 residues. The V and J ends lost 7 bases and 1 base, in that order; junction bases with no gene match: 12. CDR1 and CDR2 (germline): SQVTM, ANQGSEA. The CDR3 nucleotides are TGCAGCGCTAGAGCGGGAGGGACGGGGGTCCAAGAGACCCAGTACTTC. Amino acids: CSARAGGTGVQETQYF.

This clonotype was seen a few times. The rearrangement links TRBV7-2 to TRBJ1-1; D possibly corresponds to TRBD1 (5 bases). Trimming took off 2 bases at V and 1 base at J, with 11 bases between the two ends. The CDR3 has 15 residues. Per the germline V gene, CDR1 is SGHTA and CDR2 is FQGNSA. In DNA form, the CDR3 reads TGTGCCAGCAGCTTAAGGGGCAGCCCGAACACTGAAGCTTTCTTT. Its translation is CASSLRGSPNTEAFF. Full variable domain (rest looked up from reference TRBV7-2 and TRBJ1-1): GAGVSQSPSNKVTEKGKDVELRCDPISGHTALYWYRQSLGQGLEFLIYFQGNSAPDKSGLPSDRFSAERTGGSVSTLTIQRTQQEDSAVYLCASSLRGSPNTEAFFGQGTRLTVV.

This clonotype is a singleton in its sample. The rearrangement links TRBV20-1 to TRBJ2-3, with 13 bases aligning to TRBD2. The CDR3 extends over 15 amino acids. V shed 6 bases and J 0 bases; nucleotides not matched to a gene: 3. Germline V gives CDR1 DFQATT, CDR2 SNEGSKA (reference sequence). CDR3 nucleotide sequence: TGCAGTGCAGGACTAGCGGGAGCTAGCACAGATACGCAGTATTTT. Encoded protein: CSAGLAGASTDTQYF.